This T cell receptor beta chain was observed in a study of a mutant IDH1 vaccine in newly diagnosed glioma. Across the study: Either 4-6 weeks after radiotherapy alone or alongside temozolomide, vaccination was begun.

Sequencing was performed with immunoSEQ multiplex PCR; in TCRdb, only in-frame clones are kept and a portion is missing. The sample holds 45,000 to 65,000 clones, about 61% seen once. The time point was: week 47, end of study. The study gave 300 ug of mutant IDH1 20-mer peptide per vaccine dose, with topical imiquimod. V trimming: 7 bases; J trimming: 3 bases; junction bases outside the gene matches: 3. Germline V CDR1 and CDR2: SGHRS, YFSETQ. This CDR3 region has 12 residues. Concerning this clone itself: Antigen: not known.

The origin of this receptor is a man aged 40-49 years with glioma. Some clones in this sample may be carry-over from other donors' samples. The sequencing here drew on peripheral blood mononuclear cells (PBMCs), taken from a glioma patient whose treatment included an IDH1 peptide vaccine. The chain is built from TRBV5-1 and TRBJ1-2; 7 bases are a match to TRBD1. The chain's CDR3 is CASGQDYYGYTF. In DNA, the CDR3 is TGCGCCAGCGGACAGGATTACTATGGCTACACCTTC.